This entry lists 5 T cell receptor beta chains sequenced from one sample in a study of cytomegalovirus exposure and HLA in healthy donors. A multiplex PCR was run with 60 Vbeta primers and 13 Jbeta primers. TCRdb keeps only in-frame clones here, not all; method: immunoSEQ multiplex PCR. The data contain 75,000 to 90,000 clones, under 80% of them singletons. Sequenced: PBMCs. The receptors here all came from a man aged 25 to 40 in good health and CMV-seropositive.

This sequence joins TRBV5-1 and TRBJ1-1; no definite D call. The germline CDR1 and CDR2 sequences are SGHRS and YFSETQ. Trimming shortened V by 4 bases and J by 7 bases, and 8 bases separated the two germline ends. This CDR3 is 11 amino acids long. The CDR3, as DNA: TGCGCCAGCAGCCATGGAGGTGAAGCTTTCTTT. It encodes CASSHGGEAFF.

The chain has TRBV30 and TRBJ1-1; 7 bases fit TRBD1. The length of the CDR3 is 14 residues. The trim removed 2 bases at V and 1 base at J, leaving 4 bases unmatched. Germline CDR1 GTSNPN, CDR2 SVGIG (reference sequence). CDR3 sequence (DNA): TGTGCCTGGAGTTTCGGGACAGAGAACACTGAAGCTTTCTTT. This translates into CAWSFGTENTEAFF.

This chain uses TRBV7-9 with TRBJ2-1; 8 bases are a match to TRBD2. Per the germline V gene, CDR1 is SEHNR and CDR2 is FQNEAQ (reference sequence). CDR3 length equals 16 residues. V was clipped by 5 bases and J by 6 bases; unmatched bases: 12. CDR3 sequence (DNA): TGTGCCAGCAGCCGTCAAGCGGGAGTAGGCCCCAATGAGCAGTTCTTC. Translated, it gives CASSRQAGVGPNEQFF.

This sequence joins TRBV30 and TRBJ1-1; no definite D call. The CDR3 totals 14 residues. The V end lost 4 bases, the J end lost 1 base, and 13 bases lay between the germline ends. CDR1 is GTSNPN, CDR2 SVGIG, per germline (reference sequence). In DNA form, the CDR3 reads TGTGCCTGGACCTCGGGGATACGGAACACTGAAGCTTTCTTT. Residues: CAWTSGIRNTEAFF.

The J gene is TRBJ2-2, the V gene TRBV25-1; 7 bases match TRBD2. Germline V gene lookup returns CDR1 MGHDK and CDR2 SYGVNS. The CDR3 totals 16 residues. The V gene end was trimmed by 1 base and the J gene end by 5 bases; junction bases not matched to a gene: 7. CDR3 coding DNA: TGTGCCAGCAGTGAATGGGGGGGAGGGCGAACCGGGGAGCTGTTTTTT. This encodes CASSEWGGGRTGELFF.